The present TCR beta chain was sequenced within a study of PD-1 blockade in classical Hodgkin lymphoma. The V gene lost 0 bases and the J gene lost 2 bases, with 10 bases spanning the gap. The length of the CDR3 is 15 residues. Germline values: CDR1 LNHNV, CDR2 YYDKDF (reference sequence). Comment on this clone: What it binds is not known.

The protocol was immunoSEQ multiplex PCR, while the TCRdb copy is restricted to in-frame clones and leaves out a portion. The table lists roughly 41,000 clones, around 75% of them singletons. Study conclusions and caveats: Patients starting nivolumab less than 1 year after ASCT had lower diversity and were excluded from later analyses. Patients with a complete response exhibited baseline diversity comparable to newly diagnosed patients.

Every patient relapsed after autologous stem cell transplantation, and brentuximab vedotin exposure varied. This receptor was obtained from a human donor with classical Hodgkin lymphoma. The specimen was peripheral blood mononuclear cells (PBMCs), collected at baseline. The chain combines TRBV15 with TRBJ1-2; possible D gene TRBD1, 5 bases. CDR3 DNA sequence: TGTGCCACCAGCAGAGAGGCAGGGCAGAACTATGGCTACACCTTC. This translates into CATSREAGQNYGYTF.